Presented here are 3 T cell receptor beta chains from one specimen sequenced in a study of vaccination and CD4 T cells after COVID-19. With the Oncomine TCR Beta short-read assay, DNA from cultured CD4+ T cells was sequenced. TCRdb recomputed calls from the PCR reads with MiXCR, one row per CDR3 protein. The sample includes about 21,000 distinct CDR3 sequences, about 52% of them seen just once. For these receptors, no antigen is known. Regarding treatment: roughly ten-day PBMC culture with coronavirus spike peptide pools or control peptides (ViraFEST assay). Sequencing used CD4+ T cells from blood, cultured in vitro. Receptors originate from a human donor who had recovered from COVID-19.

The rearrangement uses TRBV12-3 or TRBV12-4 and TRBJ1-2, with 9 bases lining up with TRBD1. J was trimmed by 5 bases and V by 6 bases; bases with no gene match: 10. The CDR3 loop spans 15 amino acids. The CDR3 sequence is CASSPRDRDWYGYTF. Written as DNA, the CDR3 is TGTGCCAGCAGCCCCCGGGACAGGGACTGGTATGGCTACACCTTC.

The V and J genes are TRBV28 and TRBJ1-5, with TRBD1 as a possible D gene (6 bases). The ends were cut back, 6 bases at V and 0 bases at J, with 12 bases in the middle. The CDR3 is made up of 15 amino acids. The germline V gene encodes CDR1 MDHEN and CDR2 SYDVKM. This chain's CDR3 is CASRYRDTSNQPQHF. Written as DNA, the CDR3 is TGTGCCAGCAGGTATCGGGACACTAGCAATCAGCCCCAGCATTTT.

There are a few counts of this clonotype. The CDR3 sequence: CASTSGLGDTQYF. CDR3 in DNA: TGTGCCAGCACAAGTGGGCTTGGCGATACGCAGTATTTT. The chain carries TRBV2 and TRBJ2-3; D gene ambiguous. The CDR3 is 13 residues long. CDR1 SNHLY and CDR2 FYNNEI come from the germline V gene. Trimming removed 7 bases at V and 6 bases at J, with 14 bases between. Filled out from reference TRBV2 and TRBJ2-3, the complete variable domain reads EPEVTQTPSHQVTQMGQEVILRCVPISNHLYFYWYRQILGQKVEFLVSFYNNEISEKSEIFDDQFSVERPDGSNFTLKIRSTKLEDSAMYFCASTSGLGDTQYFGPGTRLTVL.